This T cell receptor (beta chain) was sequenced for a study of beta chain features in type 1 diabetes. The isolated RNA, all of it, was reverse transcribed, so expressed TCRB transcripts were what got sequenced. The data were produced by immunoSEQ multiplex PCR, yet TCRdb's version contains in-frame clones alone and is incomplete. This sample has some 270,000 clones, with around 7.8% found just once. This clone has just a few counts. The CDR3 has 14 residues. Germline V CDR1 and CDR2: MNHNS, SASEGT. V lost 8 bases, J lost 2 bases, and 12 bases lay in between. This chain connects TRBV6-1 to TRBJ2-2, with D unresolved. The clonotype originates from a woman under 30 in good health. Sequencing was carried out using central memory CD4+ T cells from blood. CDR3 loop: CASGGHRNTGELFF. In nucleotides, the CDR3 is TGTGCCAGCGGCGGCCACCGAAACACCGGGGAGCTGTTTTTT.